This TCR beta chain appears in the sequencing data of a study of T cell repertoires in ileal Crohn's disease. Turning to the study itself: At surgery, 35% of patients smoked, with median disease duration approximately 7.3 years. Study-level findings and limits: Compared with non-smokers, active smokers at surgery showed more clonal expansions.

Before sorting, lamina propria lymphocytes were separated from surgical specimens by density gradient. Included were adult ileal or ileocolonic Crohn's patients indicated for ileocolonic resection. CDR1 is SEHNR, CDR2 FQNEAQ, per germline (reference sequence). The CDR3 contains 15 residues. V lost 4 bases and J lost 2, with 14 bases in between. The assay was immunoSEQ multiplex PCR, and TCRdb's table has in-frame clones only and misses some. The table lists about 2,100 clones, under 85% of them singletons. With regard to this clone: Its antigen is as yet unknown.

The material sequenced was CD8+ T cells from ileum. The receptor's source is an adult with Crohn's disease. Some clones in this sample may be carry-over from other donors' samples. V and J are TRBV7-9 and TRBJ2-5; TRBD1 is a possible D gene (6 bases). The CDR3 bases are TGTGCCAGCAGCTCGTCGGACAGCAGTCAAGAGACCCAGTACTTC. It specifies CASSSSDSSQETQYF.